This TCR beta chain comes out of a study of T cells in narcolepsy. Assay used: immunoSEQ multiplex PCR; TCRdb lists only in-frame clones, some missing. The repertoire holds some 30,000 clones, with approximately 79% as singletons. General study points: Autoreactive clonotypes reportedly recurred in blood of same and different patients, not controls. Autoreactive clone sequences were missing from some blood memory CD4+ repertoires.

Between the trimmed V and J ends, which lost 5 bases and 0 bases, there was a span of 8 bases. Germline CDR1 and CDR2: KGHSH and LQKENI. The CDR3 has 13 amino acids. As regards this clone: Its antigen remains unknown.

Sequenced material: memory (CD45RA-) CD4+ T cells from blood. The genes are TRBV18 and TRBJ2-7, with D uncertain. This clonotype was obtained from a human donor in good health. The DNA for the CDR3 is TGTGCCAGCTCAGTTTCCAACTCCTACGAGCAGTACTTC. It is translated as CASSVSNSYEQYF.